This section outlines one T cell receptor (beta chain) sequence together with its context. Its antigen is unidentified. TCRdb redid the calling of the RT-PCR reads with MiXCR, one entry per CDR3 protein. This sample has 710,000 or so distinct CDR3 sequences; 15% to 18% occur once, and the top ten carry 11%. Germline assignment: CDR1 SGHRS and CDR2 YFSETQ. Trimming at V came to 4 bases and at J to 0 bases, leaving 2 bases not matched to a gene. The CDR3 has 14 residues. The data derive from a study of response to subunit inactivated influenza vaccine. Study-level results: The authors suggested that every seasonal influenza vaccination recruits few new T cells.

The chain combines TRBV5-1 with TRBJ2-7, with 9 bases fitting TRBD1. The source of this sequence is a man in his forties or fifties who received an inactivated influenza vaccine. The source was PBMCs from blood, collected about 11 days after vaccination. The CDR3 sequence: CASSMTGGSYEQYF. The CDR3 coding sequence is TGCGCCAGCAGCATGACAGGGGGCTCCTACGAGCAGTACTTC.